This TCR beta chain originates from a study of cytomegalovirus exposure and HLA in healthy donors. Across the study: The 120 validation repertoires and the 666 first-cohort repertoires shared a platform, a later analysis reported. Study-level findings and limits: There were a few CMV-associated chains whose specificity for CMV antigens was confirmed in vitro.

The method was immunoSEQ multiplex PCR; TCRdb's version includes in-frame clones alone and lacks a portion of them. The table has 100,000 to 150,000 clones, over 85% seen once. With respect to this clone: Its antigen is unidentified.

It was the roughly 130-subject validation cohort, separate from the approximately 700-subject first cohort, to which the donors belonged. The germline CDR1 and CDR2 sequences are MNHNY and SVGAGI (reference sequence). The junction had 6 bases not matched to a gene; V was cut back by 2 bases and J by 4 bases. This CDR3 comprises 16 residues. The sequenced material came from PBMCs. The receptor was derived from a young man in good health and CMV-seronegative. The chain uses TRBV6-6 and TRBJ2-2, with 8 nucleotides matching TRBD2. The CDR3 DNA sequence: TGTGCCAGCAGTTACCCGGGGGGGGGCAGCACCGGGGAGCTGTTTTTT. This encodes CASSYPGGGSTGELFF.